This entry concerns a single T cell receptor beta chain. Its target antigen remains unknown. One base away there is no much larger clone; base qualities are not given. This sample was taken from a study of cytomegalovirus exposure and HLA in healthy donors (TCRdb year 2017). Context from the whole study: In an earlier analysis of some 550 of the donors, roughly 300 Gb of sequence data and roughly 100 million unique TCR beta sequences from 180 million or so T cells were reported. An early release that covered roughly 600 HLA-typed donors contained about 300 gigabases of sequencing data and about 93 million unique TCR sequences. Of the roughly 400 genotyped donors, approximately 80% were placed in the genetic ancestry cluster associated with self-reported Caucasian donors. The aim of the study was to test whether cataloging public T cell receptors could identify signatures of past pathogen exposure. Using immunosequencing, the study profiled T cell repertoires from 500 to 800 subjects and related those repertoires to cytomegalovirus serostatus. Besides the first cohort of approximately 670 subjects, a separate validation cohort made up of 120 different subjects was used. High-throughput TCR immunosequencing, statistical association of individual TCRs with disease status, and machine learning were combined to predict cytomegalovirus infection status. In a later analysis, previously published TCR beta repertoires from about 670 donors were re-analyzed and high-resolution HLA genotyping was added so that TCR occurrence patterns could be studied. Rather than drawing on any new phenotypic data, the later analysis identified candidate immune exposures from TCR beta sequences and the way those sequences occurred across donors. An earlier analysis of several hundred of the donors applied high-throughput TCR beta sequencing to assess whether each TCR beta V gene segment acted as functional or pseudogenic. Donor age, sex, ethnicity and CMV serostatus were compiled alongside the repertoire data. Genome-wide SNP genotypes for about 65% of the roughly 670 donors were used in a later genetic analysis, which treated that subset as a discovery cohort. All discovery cohort repertoires had been generated using a single sequencing platform. Class I and class II HLA loci were covered by the typing at four-digit resolution. Typing coverage varied by locus: roughly 629-630 donors for A, B, C, DRB1 and DQB1; roughly 560 for DQA1; nearly 610 for DPA1; approximately 470 for DPB1. A handful of DR-DQ haplotypes were handled as single units for association and clustering because linkage in the cohort was strong. Across some 400 genotyped donors of the cohort, an average of about 240,000 unique TCR beta nucleotide sequences per donor were sequenced, and approximately 19% of those sequences were non-productive.

On the study overall, not on this receptor specifically: According to a later analysis, most CMV-associated TCR beta chains appeared to be HLA-restricted, and the HLA associations seemed to be driven largely by CMV exposure. A further reported finding was that TCR beta sequences accurately predicted the HLA-A and HLA-B alleles for most subjects in the first cohort. Compared with the approximately 710-donor mean, donors in an Asian-associated ancestry cluster had fewer N-insertions in productive TCRs, according to a later genetic analysis. Strong co-occurrence of HLA alleles, especially DR and DQ, made assigning TCR associations to individual alleles difficult. In both the original and validation cohorts, the classifier was reported to diagnose cytomegalovirus status with high specificity and sensitivity. Several of the top co-occurrence clusters appeared to be linked to parvovirus B19, influenza, CMV and Epstein-Barr virus, according to a later analysis. Some IMGT-functional V segments, including TRBV6-2 and TRBV6-3, could not be told apart with the 87-base-pair reads, so those segments were excluded. V-gene and J-gene trimming of TCR beta chains was associated with a missense DCLRE1C variant in a later genetic analysis, and the association was replicated in an independent cohort. In a later analysis, the rate of TCR association differed among HLA loci, with DRB1 alleles having the most associated TCRs and HLA-C alleles having the fewest. CMV serostatus was the only immune exposure information available for the cohort. The earlier analysis of almost 600 of the donors excluded around 17 rarely observed V segments, including chromosome 9 orphons, because counts were too low. In vitro tests confirmed that a few of the cytomegalovirus-associated TCR beta chains recognize cytomegalovirus antigens. Roughly uniform sequencing depth across donors was assumed in presence/absence analyses, although this assumption may not hold. This cohort had only TCR beta chains sequenced, and the lack of alpha or paired-chain data limited which features could be detected. An earlier analysis of around 540 of the donors showed that most TCR beta V segments appeared in productive rearrangements either about 87% or about 30% of the time, which broadly matched IMGT annotations. Most TCR sequences were seen in very few donors, while some public TCRs were found in many individuals. Linkage disequilibrium might explain the correlated functional status among segregating V segments, but an unknown experimental factor could not be ruled out. The sequencing pipeline was judged likely to have produced a cluster of highly shared sequence variants as a technical artifact. The study listed 164 TCR beta chains as associated with cytomegalovirus. In a later analysis, some 18,000 TCR beta sequences were associated with specific HLA alleles at a false discovery rate of 0.05. HLA typing was unavailable for some donors at each locus, so association tests used only the typed subset. In a later analysis, HLA-associated TCR beta chains showed more clonal expansion and lower generation probabilities than non-associated chains that were equally common. According to the authors, the approach could potentially be generalized to other disease states and immunological phenotypes.

Compared with germline, V lacks 4 bases and J lacks 6 bases; bases without a gene match: 11. As encoded in the germline V gene, CDR1 is SGHRS while CDR2 is YFSETQ. From the cysteine up to the phenylalanine, the CDR3 has a length of 15 residues. Only the CDR3 DNA stays, 45 bases, in frame from base 1. Library construction relied on the immunoSEQ multiplex PCR assay. A mixture of 60 forward primers for TCR Vbeta segments and 13 reverse primers for TCR Jbeta segments was used in the multiplex PCR. Amplification of the CDR3 region of rearranged TCR beta genes was performed with a multiplex PCR assay on genomic DNA. The amplified TCR beta libraries were sequenced on the Illumina HiSeq System as 87-base-pair reads. As for how the authors treated the data: Across the 640 or so repertoires, a later analysis counted some 81 million unique TCR beta chains, roughly 11 million of which were shared by at least two donors. A nearest-neighbor algorithm error-corrected the raw reads and collapsed the reads into unique sequences, merging closely related sequences to remove PCR and sequencing errors. Alignment of CDR3 sequences to IMGT reference sequences was used to assign V, D and J gene segments. Each retained sequence needed at least a six-nucleotide match to both a V gene segment and a J gene segment. A rearrangement was called productive if the CDR3 had no stop codons and remained in frame with V and J, and every other rearrangement was called non-productive. Following IMGT convention, CDR3 was defined as the stretch from the second conserved V-encoded cysteine to the conserved J-encoded phenylalanine. Sequences without an unambiguous match to a single V gene segment were excluded from the earlier analysis of several hundred of the donors. An earlier analysis of a few hundred of the donors called V segments functional above 56.7% productive rearrangements and segregating when the between-donor standard deviation exceeded 5%. A statistical classification framework was built for diagnosing cytomegalovirus status from the catalog of TCR beta chain sequences. In a later analysis, TCR nucleotide sequences were compared against IMGT/GENE-DB human TR gene sequences so that V and J genes could be assigned. In a later analysis, CDR3 sequences and most-parsimonious VDJ recombination scenarios were assigned using the TCRdist pipeline. In a later analysis, each TCR beta chain was defined by its CDR3 amino acid sequence together with its V-gene family, and reads without a unique V-gene family were excluded. A later analysis removed 450 to 600 highly shared, low-generation-probability nucleotide sequences to deal with suspected cross-contamination and a sequencing artifact. In a later analysis, a clonal expansion index was calculated for each public chain from normalized within-repertoire ranks of inferred template counts. Generation probabilities in a later analysis came from a VDJ recombination model fitted to out-of-frame rearrangements, and those results were checked against IGoR. Hypergeometric tests were used in a later analysis to score TCR-TCR, TCR-HLA and TCR-CMV co-occurrence, with a repertoire-size bias correction applied to the TCR pairs. In a later analysis, false discovery rates were estimated by permuting HLA or CMV assignments 20 times. In a later analysis, co-occurring TCRs were grouped using DBSCAN, with TCRdist sequence similarity added in when clustering inside HLA-allele-positive subsets. Repertoires with fewer than 30,000 or more than 120,000 public chains were left out of co-occurrence clustering, as were five repertoires with anomalous nucleotide sharing. The immuneACCESS repertoire file appears here via TCRdb, limited to in-frame rearrangements. These files lack a portion of the clones; in checked studies, under half of the deficit traces to unresolved V genes, and the cause of the others is not known. V and J calls and clone size are those listed in that table; D and trimming were worked out from the DNA. The sample table contains 170,000 or so clones; only one count was recorded for 80% of them. The ten largest clones capture approximately 6.7% of the sample.

The cohort was made up of about 670 healthy bone marrow donors. Cohort members were all nominally healthy when sampled, although unrecorded immune exposures were likely present. The donor tested CMV seropositive and was one of the 289 seropositive cohort members. A peripheral blood sample was collected from each donor, and TCR beta sequencing was performed on peripheral blood mononuclear cells. The Qiagen DNeasy Blood Extraction Kit was used to extract genomic DNA from the blood cell samples. This sequence uses TRBV5-1 and TRBJ1-1, with 8 bases in between that match TRBD1. Sequenced input: PBMCs. The clonotype originates from a man aged 25-40 years in good health and CMV-seropositive. The nucleotide sequence is TGCGCCAGCAGCCCAACCCAGGGGGCAATCGCTGAAGCTTTCTTT. Its product reads: CASSPTQGAIAEAFF.